The rows below give T cell receptor beta chains drawn from one sample of a study of blood T cell repertoires in COVID-19. Repertoires were generated with immunoSEQ multiplex PCR, while TCRdb's copy carries only in-frame clones and drops some. This sample has 30,000 to 40,000 clones; 88% occur once, and the top ten carry roughly an eighth. Sequencing input: peripheral blood. Receptor source: a human donor with active COVID-19. The donor label of this sample is uncertain. CDR3s include the opening cysteine and the closing phenylalanine or tryptophan. A D gene is named only where the DNA matches it firmly. Some rows mark clone size as missing; the rest say once, few, many or name a class of expanded clone.

abundance: -; d_gene: TRBD1; len: 15; v_gene: TRBV19; j_gene: TRBJ1-6; CDR3nt: TGTGCCACCCTAGAGACAGGGGGCTCTGGTTCACCCCTCCACTTT; CDR3aa: CATLETGGSGSPLHF
abundance: -; d_gene: -; len: 13; v_gene: TRBV2; j_gene: TRBJ1-2; CDR3nt: TGTGCCAGCAGTGTTTCCGGGACTAATGGCTACACCTTC; CDR3aa: CASSVSGTNGYTF
abundance: -; d_gene: -; len: 14; v_gene: TRBV5-1; j_gene: TRBJ2-3; CDR3nt: TGCGCCAGCTTTCTTGGCGGGGTCACAGATACGCAGTATTTT; CDR3aa: CASFLGGVTDTQYF
abundance: -; d_gene: TRBD1; len: 15; v_gene: TRBV11-2; j_gene: TRBJ1-3; CDR3nt: TGTGCCAGCAGCCGTGAACAGGGGCGGCGGAGCACCATATATTTT; CDR3aa: CASSREQGRRSTIYF
abundance: once; d_gene: -; len: 13; v_gene: TRBV9; j_gene: TRBJ1-2; CDR3nt: TGTGCCAGCAGCGGAGCGGGAGGGAACGGCTACACCTTC; CDR3aa: CASSGAGGNGYTF
abundance: -; d_gene: TRBD2; len: 17; v_gene: TRBV4-1; j_gene: TRBJ2-1; CDR3nt: TGCGCCAGCAGCCAAGCTGGCGCGGGGGGCTCGTACAATGAGCAGTTCTTC; CDR3aa: CASSQAGAGGSYNEQFF
abundance: -; d_gene: -; len: 12; v_gene: TRBV7-9; j_gene: TRBJ2-3; CDR3nt: TGTGCCAGCAGCGAAGCACGTGGTACGCAGTATTTT; CDR3aa: CASSEARGTQYF
abundance: once; d_gene: TRBD1; len: 16; v_gene: TRBV5-1; j_gene: TRBJ1-1; CDR3nt: TGCGCCAGCAGCGGTAACCTTTACAGGGGGAACACTGAAGCTTTCTTT; CDR3aa: CASSGNLYRGNTEAFF
abundance: -; d_gene: -; len: 13; v_gene: TRBV6-5; j_gene: TRBJ2-7; CDR3nt: TGTGCCAGCCAAGGATACAGCTACTACGAGCAGTACTTC; CDR3aa: CASQGYSYYEQYF
abundance: -; d_gene: -; len: 14; v_gene: TRBV5-1; j_gene: TRBJ2-7; CDR3nt: TGCGCCAGCAGCTTGGTTGGCCCACACTACGAGCAGTACTTC; CDR3aa: CASSLVGPHYEQYF
abundance: -; d_gene: -; len: 14; v_gene: TRBV5-8; j_gene: TRBJ2-2; CDR3nt: TGTGCCAGCCAGGGACAAGCGAACACCGGGGAGCTGTTTTTT; CDR3aa: CASQGQANTGELFF
abundance: -; d_gene: -; len: 16; v_gene: TRBV9; j_gene: TRBJ2-2; CDR3nt: TGTGCCAGCAGCGTAGGGGCGGGGGCAAACACCGGGGAGCTGTTTTTT; CDR3aa: CASSVGAGANTGELFF
abundance: -; d_gene: -; len: 13; v_gene: TRBV24-1; j_gene: TRBJ1-1; CDR3nt: TGTGCCACGCAGGGGATGGGTAACACTGAAGCTTTCTTT; CDR3aa: CATQGMGNTEAFF
abundance: -; d_gene: -; len: 16; v_gene: TRBV10-3; j_gene: TRBJ2-3; CDR3nt: TGTGCCATCAGCGGGGACAACGACGCCTTAACAGATACGCAGTATTTT; CDR3aa: CAISGDNDALTDTQYF
abundance: -; d_gene: -; len: 13; v_gene: TRBV7-2; j_gene: TRBJ2-1; CDR3nt: TGTGCCAGCAGCTTAGGGCGGAATAATGAGCAGTTCTTC; CDR3aa: CASSLGRNNEQFF
abundance: -; d_gene: -; len: 12; v_gene: TRBV29-1; j_gene: TRBJ2-7; CDR3nt: TGCAGCGTTGACAGGGAACTCGGCGAGCAGTACTTC; CDR3aa: CSVDRELGEQYF
abundance: -; d_gene: -; len: 14; v_gene: TRBV5-6; j_gene: TRBJ2-7; CDR3nt: TGTGCCAGCAGCCTGCCGGGATCTACCTACGAGCAGTACTTC; CDR3aa: CASSLPGSTYEQYF
abundance: once; d_gene: TRBD1; len: 15; v_gene: TRBV9; j_gene: TRBJ2-1; CDR3nt: TGTGCCAGCAGCGTAGGACAGGGTTCCTACAATGAGCAGTTCTTC; CDR3aa: CASSVGQGSYNEQFF
abundance: -; d_gene: -; len: 13; v_gene: TRBV12-3/TRBV12-4; j_gene: TRBJ2-2; CDR3nt: TGTGCCAGCAGTTTGAGTCGGGTCCGGGAGCTGTTTTTT; CDR3aa: CASSLSRVRELFF
abundance: -; d_gene: TRBD1; len: 15; v_gene: TRBV7-3; j_gene: TRBJ2-1; CDR3nt: TGTGCCAGCAGCCGCCAACTTGGGACAGACAATGAGCAGTTCTTC; CDR3aa: CASSRQLGTDNEQFF